The TCR beta chain under discussion was sequenced for a study of identical twins. Broader study findings: Invariant MAIT and iNKT cells are populations that could partly confound zero-insertion analyses.

TCRdb recomputed calls from the 5' RACE reads with MiXCR, one row per CDR3 protein. The data hold 500,000 to 650,000 distinct CDR3 sequences, with 20% to 25% observed a single time. The CDR3 spans 15 residues. Germline CDR1 and CDR2: DFQATT and SNEGSKA (reference sequence). V gave up 1 base and J gave up 0 bases; unmatched junction bases: 4. With regard to this clonotype: Antigen: not known.

The same data also went into a second study, on yellow fever vaccine responses in identical twins.

Sequenced material: CD4+ T cells sorted from blood. This receptor was identified in a woman aged 18-30 years in good health. This sequence joins TRBV20-1 and TRBJ2-3; 7 positions agree with TRBD2. The CDR3 DNA sequence: TGCAGTGCTAGAGGGGCGGGAGCTAGCACAGATACGCAGTATTTT. Protein: CSARGAGASTDTQYF.